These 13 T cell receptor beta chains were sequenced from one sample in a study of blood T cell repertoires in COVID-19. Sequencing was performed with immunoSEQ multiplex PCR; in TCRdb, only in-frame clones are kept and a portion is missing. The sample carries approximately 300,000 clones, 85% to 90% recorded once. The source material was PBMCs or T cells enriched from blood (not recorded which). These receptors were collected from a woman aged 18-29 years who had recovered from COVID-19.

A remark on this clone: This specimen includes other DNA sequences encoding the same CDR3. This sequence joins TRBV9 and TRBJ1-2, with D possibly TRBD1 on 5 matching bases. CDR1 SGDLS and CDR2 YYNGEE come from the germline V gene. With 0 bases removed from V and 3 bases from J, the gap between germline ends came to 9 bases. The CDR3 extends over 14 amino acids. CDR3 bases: TGTGCCAGCAGCGTAGAAGGGGCAGACTATGGCTACACCTTC. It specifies CASSVEGADYGYTF.

DNA of the CDR3: TGTGCCAGCAGTTCGTTGCCCAGGGGGCACTACCAAGAGACCCAGTACTTC. Translated: CASSSLPRGHYQETQYF. V is TRBV28 and J is TRBJ2-5; 8 bases map to TRBD1. Germline CDR1 and CDR2: MDHEN and SYDVKM. With V trimmed by 4 bases and J by 0 bases, 10 bases remained unmatched. This CDR3 is built from 17 residues.

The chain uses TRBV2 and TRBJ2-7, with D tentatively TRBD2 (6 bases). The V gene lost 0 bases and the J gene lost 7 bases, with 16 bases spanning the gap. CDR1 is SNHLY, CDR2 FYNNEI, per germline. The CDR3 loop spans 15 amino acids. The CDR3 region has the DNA TGTGCCAGCAGTGAAGCACGGACTAATAGAGGGGAGCAGTACTTC. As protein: CASSEARTNRGEQYF.

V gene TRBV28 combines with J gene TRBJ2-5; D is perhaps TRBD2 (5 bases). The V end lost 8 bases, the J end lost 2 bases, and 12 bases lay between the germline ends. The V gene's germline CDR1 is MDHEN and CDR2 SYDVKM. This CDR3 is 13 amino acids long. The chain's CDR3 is CASSDWRQETQYF. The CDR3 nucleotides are TGTGCCAGCTCGGACTGGAGACAAGAGACCCAGTACTTC.

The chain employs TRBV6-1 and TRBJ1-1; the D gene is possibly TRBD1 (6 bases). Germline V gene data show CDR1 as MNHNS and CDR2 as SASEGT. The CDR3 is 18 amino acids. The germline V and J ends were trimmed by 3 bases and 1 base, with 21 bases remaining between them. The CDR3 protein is CASSDLGGLGRKNTEAFF. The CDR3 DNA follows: TGTGCCAGCAGTGATTTAGGGGGATTGGGTCGAAAGAACACTGAAGCTTTCTTT.

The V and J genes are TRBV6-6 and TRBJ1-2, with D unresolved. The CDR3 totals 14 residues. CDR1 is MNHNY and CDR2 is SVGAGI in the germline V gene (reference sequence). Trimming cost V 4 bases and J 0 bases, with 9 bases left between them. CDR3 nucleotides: TGTGCCAGCAGTTCTGGGCAGACTAACTATGGCTACACCTTC. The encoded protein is CASSSGQTNYGYTF.

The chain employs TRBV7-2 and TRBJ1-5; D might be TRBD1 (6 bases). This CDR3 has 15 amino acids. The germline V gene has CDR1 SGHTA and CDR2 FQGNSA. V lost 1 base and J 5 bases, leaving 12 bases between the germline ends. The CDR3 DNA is TGTGCCAGCAGCTTAGGGGGGCGGCAGCATCAGCCCCAGCATTTT. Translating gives CASSLGGRQHQPQHF.

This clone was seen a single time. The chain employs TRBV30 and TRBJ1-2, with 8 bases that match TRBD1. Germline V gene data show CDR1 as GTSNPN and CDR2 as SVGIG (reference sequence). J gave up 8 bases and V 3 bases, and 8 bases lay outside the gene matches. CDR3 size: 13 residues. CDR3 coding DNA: TGTGCCTGGAGCAAACAGGGGGAGGGGGGCTACACCTTC. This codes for CAWSKQGEGGYTF. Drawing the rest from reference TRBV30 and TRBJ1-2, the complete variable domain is SQTIHQWPATLVQPVGSPLSLECTVEGTSNPNLYWYRQAAGRGLQLLFYSVGIGQISSEVPQNLSASRPQDRQFILSSKKLLLSDSGFYLCAWSKQGEGGYTFGSGTRLTVV.

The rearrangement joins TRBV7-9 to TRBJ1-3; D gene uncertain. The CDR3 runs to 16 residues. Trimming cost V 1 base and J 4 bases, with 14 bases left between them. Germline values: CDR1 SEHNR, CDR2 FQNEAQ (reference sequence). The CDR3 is CASSLVGVGSGNTIYF. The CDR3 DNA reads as TGTGCCAGCAGCTTAGTCGGGGTCGGCAGCGGAAACACCATATATTTT.

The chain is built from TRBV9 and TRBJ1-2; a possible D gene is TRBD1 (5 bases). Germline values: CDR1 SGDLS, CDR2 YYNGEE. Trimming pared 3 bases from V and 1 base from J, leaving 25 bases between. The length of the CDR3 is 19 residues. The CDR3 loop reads CASSALGERTEKINYGYTF. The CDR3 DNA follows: TGTGCCAGCAGCGCCTTAGGGGAACGGACGGAAAAAATTAACTATGGCTACACCTTC.

The CDR3 loop reads CASSLGTATNEKLFF. CDR3 nucleotides: TGTGCCAGCAGCTTGGGGACAGCAACTAATGAAAAACTGTTTTTT. The V and J genes are TRBV7-7 and TRBJ1-4; the match to TRBD1 covers 7 bases. Per germline, CDR1 SSHAT and CDR2 FNYEAQ (reference sequence). This CDR3 spans 15 amino acids. The V gene end was trimmed by 3 bases and the J gene end by 0 bases; junction bases not matched to a gene: 1.

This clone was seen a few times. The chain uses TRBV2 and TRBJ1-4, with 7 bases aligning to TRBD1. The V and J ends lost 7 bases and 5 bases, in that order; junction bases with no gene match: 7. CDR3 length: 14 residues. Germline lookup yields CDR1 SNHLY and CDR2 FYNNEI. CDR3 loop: CASTPGRGNEKLFF. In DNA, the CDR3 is TGTGCCAGCACCCCCGGCAGGGGGAATGAAAAACTGTTTTTT.

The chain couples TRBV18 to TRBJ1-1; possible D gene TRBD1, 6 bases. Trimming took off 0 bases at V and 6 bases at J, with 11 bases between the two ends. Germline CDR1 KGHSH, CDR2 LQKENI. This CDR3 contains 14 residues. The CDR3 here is CASSPPLGAPEAFF. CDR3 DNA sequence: TGTGCCAGCTCACCACCCCTGGGGGCCCCTGAAGCTTTCTTT.